This record looks at one T cell receptor (beta chain) sequence and its context. The antigen remains unidentified. The entry originates in a study of shared clonotypes between healthy human individuals. Study-level information: Each donor's CD4 naive and CD4 memory cells filled three plates apiece, CD8 naive two, and CD8 memory one. Study-level findings and limits: Deeper or shallower sequencing was expected to change how clonotypes are shared among donors.

Trimming left V 5 bases short and J 4 bases short, with 9 bases between. CDR1 and CDR2 from the germline V gene are SEHNR and FQNEAQ (reference sequence). This CDR3 has 13 residues. CD4+ cells underwent separation, giving CD45RA+ naive and CD45RA-negative memory subsets. The data were produced by immunoSEQ multiplex PCR, yet TCRdb's version contains in-frame clones alone and is incomplete. The sample lists over a million clones, around 97% occurring once. The receptor comes from a young man in good health. The chain employs TRBV7-9 and TRBJ1-3; D remains unclear. The sequenced sample consisted of naive CD4+ T cells sorted from blood. The subset was: CD45RA+ positively selected. CDR3 in amino acids: CASSPRTGNTIYF. The CDR3 DNA reads as TGTGCCAGCAGCCCTCGAACCGGAAACACCATATATTTT.